This entry lists 17 T cell receptor beta chains sequenced from one sample in a study of CXCR3-negative and CXCR3-positive naive CD8 T cells. Preparation of TRB cDNA libraries relied on 5' RACE carrying UMI labels. TCRdb re-called the 5' RACE reads; one entry per CDR3 protein, DNA not given. Seen in this sample are around 34,000 distinct CDR3 sequences; the ten most common clones hold 13% to 15%. Specimen: memory CD8+ T cells from blood. The receptors derive from a human donor in good health. Some clones in this sample may be carry-over from other donors' samples.

The chain links TRBV6-1 to TRBJ1-5. The CDR3 covers 11 residues. CDR1 and CDR2 (germline): MNHNS, SASEGT. The CDR3 sequence is CASNENQPQHF.

Considering frequency, this clonotype is medium-sized. The rearrangement links TRBV20-1 to TRBJ2-7; without DNA, the TCRdb call of TRBD1 cannot be checked. This CDR3 comprises 13 residues. CDR1 is DFQATT and CDR2 is SNEGSKA in the germline V gene (reference sequence). This CDR3 reads CSAPDREGREQYF.

The genes are TRBV12-3 or TRBV12-4 and TRBJ2-1; there is no DNA to check the TCRdb D call of TRBD1. The CDR3 extends over 11 amino acids. The CDR3 here is CAAQGNNEQFF.

The gene calls are TRBV28 and TRBJ1-1. Germline V gene data show CDR1 as MDHEN and CDR2 as SYDVKM. The CDR3 runs 12 residues. The CDR3 sequence: CASCLGNTEAFF.

The gene calls are TRBV6-5 and TRBJ2-7. CDR3 size: 14 residues. The germline CDR1 and CDR2 sequences are MNHEY and SVGAGI. CDR3 sequence: CASSPSSGSYEQYF.

The chain joins TRBV28 to TRBJ2-1; TCRdb's assignment of TRBD2 cannot be checked, as there is no DNA. The CDR3 spans 20 residues. CDR1 and CDR2 from the germline V gene are MDHEN and SYDVKM. The CDR3 loop reads CASSFGSPRLAGVSYNEQFF.

This chain links TRBV6-5 with TRBJ1-6; the TCRdb call, TRBD1, lacks DNA for checking. Germline V gives CDR1 MNHEY, CDR2 SVGAGI. The CDR3 sequence is 16 residues long. CDR3 sequence: CASSYEAGTGGTPLHF.

The CDR3 sequence is CASSLGGSYGYTF. V gene TRBV27 combines with J gene TRBJ1-2; TCRdb selects TRBD1, and the lack of DNA leaves this call unchecked. The germline gives CDR1 MNHEY, CDR2 SMNVEV (reference sequence). The CDR3 is 13 amino acids.

This chain joins TRBV7-9 and TRBJ2-3. Germline-derived CDR1 and CDR2 are SEHNR and FQNEAQ (reference sequence). This CDR3 region has 15 residues. CDR3 sequence: CASSLALTGKDTQYF.

The genes are TRBV12-3 or TRBV12-4 and TRBJ2-1; the D call of TRBD2 rests on TCRdb alone, since no DNA is present to check it. This CDR3 spans 14 amino acids. The CDR3 here is CASRASGRYNEQFF.

The V and J genes are TRBV7-9 and TRBJ2-1; TCRdb outputs TRBD1, but without DNA this stays unchecked. The CDR3 is 16 amino acids. Germline values: CDR1 SEHNR, CDR2 FQNEAQ (reference sequence). The CDR3 is CASRGGERDSYNEQFF.

The J gene is TRBJ2-7, the V gene TRBV7-9; TCRdb returns TRBD1, unconfirmable since there is no DNA. There are 17 residues in the CDR3. CDR1 is SEHNR and CDR2 is FQNEAQ in the germline V gene (reference sequence). The CDR3 sequence is CASSSSENRGTWYEQYF. The full variable domain, with the rest looked up from reference TRBV7-9 and TRBJ2-7, is DTGVSQNPRHKITKRGQNVTFRCDPISEHNRLYWYRQTLGQGPEFLTYFQNEAQLEKSRLLSDRFSAERPKGSFSTLEIQRTEQGDSAMYLCASSSSENRGTWYEQYFGPGTRLTVT.

This chain uses TRBV28 with TRBJ1-1. The length of the CDR3 is 13 residues. CDR1 MDHEN and CDR2 SYDVKM come from the germline V gene. CDR3 in amino acids: CASRDRLNTEAFF.

V is TRBV28 and J is TRBJ2-7. Germline assignment: CDR1 MDHEN and CDR2 SYDVKM. CDR3 length equals 15 residues. The CDR3 loop reads CASSLGRVVTYEQYF.

The chain employs TRBV7-9 and TRBJ1-2; TCRdb indicates TRBD1, and absent DNA this call remains unverified. This CDR3 comprises 12 residues. Germline V gene data show CDR1 as SEHNR and CDR2 as FQNEAQ (reference sequence). CDR3 protein: CASSLGGERYTF.

Frequency places this clonotype as medium-sized (0.01 to 0.1%). The chain has TRBV10-1 and TRBJ1-1; TCRdb gives TRBD1 as the D gene, but with no DNA this cannot be confirmed. The CDR3 runs 12 residues. CDR1 is WNHNN, CDR2 SYGVQD, per germline (reference sequence). The CDR3 is CASSGDNTEAFF.

V is TRBV29-1 and J is TRBJ2-7; as DNA is missing, the TRBD2 call by TCRdb cannot be tested. CDR3 length equals 15 residues. The germline CDR1 and CDR2 sequences are SQVTM and ANQGSEA. The CDR3 is CSVRGAGDVGYEQYF.